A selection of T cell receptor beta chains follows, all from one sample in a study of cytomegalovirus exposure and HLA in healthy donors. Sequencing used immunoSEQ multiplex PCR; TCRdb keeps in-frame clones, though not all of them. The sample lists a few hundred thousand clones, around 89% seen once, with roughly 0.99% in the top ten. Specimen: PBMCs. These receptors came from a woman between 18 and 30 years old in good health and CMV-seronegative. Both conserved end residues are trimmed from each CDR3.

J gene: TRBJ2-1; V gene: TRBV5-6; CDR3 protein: ASSLRVAGNDEQF
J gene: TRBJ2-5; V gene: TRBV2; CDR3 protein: ASSPAGMEPQY
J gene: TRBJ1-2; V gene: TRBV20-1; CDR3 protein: SARDGPAYT
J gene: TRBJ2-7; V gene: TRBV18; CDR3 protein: ASSPAGSYEQY
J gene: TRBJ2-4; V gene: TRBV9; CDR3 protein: ASSARGLAKNIQY
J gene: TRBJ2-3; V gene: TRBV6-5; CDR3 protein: ASSLPASDTQY
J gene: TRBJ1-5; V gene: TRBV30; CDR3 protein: AWSVPNGGGGQPQH
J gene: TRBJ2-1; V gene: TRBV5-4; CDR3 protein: ASSLGRGYNEQF
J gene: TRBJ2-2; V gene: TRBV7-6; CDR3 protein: ASSFLAQGANTGELF
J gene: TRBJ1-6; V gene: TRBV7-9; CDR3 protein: ASSLATPHLH
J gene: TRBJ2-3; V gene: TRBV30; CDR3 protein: AWSVLWAGGGTDTQY
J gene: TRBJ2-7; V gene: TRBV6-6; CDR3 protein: ASSPDYTPREQY
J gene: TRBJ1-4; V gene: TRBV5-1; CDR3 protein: ASSLGTGGRTNEKLF
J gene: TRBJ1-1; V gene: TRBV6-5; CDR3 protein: ATRAWAVPTEAF
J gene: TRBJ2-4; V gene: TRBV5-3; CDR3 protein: ARSLRQGTTIAKNIQY
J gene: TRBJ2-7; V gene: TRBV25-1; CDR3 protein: ASSEPMGHEQY
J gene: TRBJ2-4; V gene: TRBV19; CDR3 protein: ASLGRGADGSAKNIQY
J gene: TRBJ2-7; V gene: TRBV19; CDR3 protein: ASSIPGQGFYEQY
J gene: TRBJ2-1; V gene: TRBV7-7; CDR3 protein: ASSLGFAGGSSYNEQF
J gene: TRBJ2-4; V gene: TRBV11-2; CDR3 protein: ASSLALAKNIQY
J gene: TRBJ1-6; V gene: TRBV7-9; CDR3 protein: ASSHFGTVQNSPLH
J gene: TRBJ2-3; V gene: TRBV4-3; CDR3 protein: ASSLASGTSTDTQY
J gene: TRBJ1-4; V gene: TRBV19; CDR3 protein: ASSIEGTNEKLF
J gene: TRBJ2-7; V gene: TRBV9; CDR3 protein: ASSGTGGEQY
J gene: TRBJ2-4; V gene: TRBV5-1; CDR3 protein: ASSLAGSVGNIQY
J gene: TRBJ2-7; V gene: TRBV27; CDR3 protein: ASSLSQGAYEQY
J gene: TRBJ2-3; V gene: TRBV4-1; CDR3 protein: ASSQDPPLAGGATDTQY
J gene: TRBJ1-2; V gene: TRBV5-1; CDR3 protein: ASSLDGPGYT
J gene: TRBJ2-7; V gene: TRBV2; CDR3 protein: ASSTGMYEQY
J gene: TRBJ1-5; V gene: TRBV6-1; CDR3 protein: ASTQGGLYNQPQH
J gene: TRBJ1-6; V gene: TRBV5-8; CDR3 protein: ASSLGGLTLYNSPLH
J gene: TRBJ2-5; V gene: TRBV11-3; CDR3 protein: ASSLDPNQETQY
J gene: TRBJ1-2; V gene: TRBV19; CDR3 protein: ASSEPYGYT
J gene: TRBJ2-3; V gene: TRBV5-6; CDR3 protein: ASSLVQASGATDTQY
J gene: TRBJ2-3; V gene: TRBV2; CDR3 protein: ASSETVSTDTQY
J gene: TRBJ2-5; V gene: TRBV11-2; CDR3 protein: ASSKGLASVETQY
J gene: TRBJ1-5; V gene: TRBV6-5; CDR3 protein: ASSSITTGFNQPQH
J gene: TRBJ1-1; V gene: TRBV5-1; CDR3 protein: ASSLGLGGWTEAF
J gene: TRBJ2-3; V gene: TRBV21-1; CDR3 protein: ARPTSGTDTQY
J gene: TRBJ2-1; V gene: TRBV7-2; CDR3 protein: ASSLAGTSGRSPGYNEQF